These 21 T cell receptor beta chains were sequenced from one sample in a study of blood T cell repertoires in COVID-19. Clones were read by immunoSEQ multiplex PCR, and TCRdb kept only the in-frame ones, dropping some. The repertoire holds around 190,000 clones, with 65% to 90% as singletons. The sample taken for sequencing was peripheral blood. Receptors were obtained from a human donor in a cohort sampled during active COVID-19.

The chain links TRBV6-5 to TRBJ2-7, with a weak D call TRBD1 (6 bases). Between the trimmed V and J ends, which lost 2 bases and 5 bases, there was a span of 10 bases. CDR1 and CDR2 (germline): MNHEY, SVGAGI. The CDR3 is 13 amino acids. CDR3 in amino acids: CASSYSRGHEQYF. CDR3 DNA sequence: TGTGCCAGCAGTTACAGCAGGGGACACGAGCAGTACTTC.

This chain links TRBV7-9 with TRBJ1-2; TRBD1 matches at 8 bases. This CDR3 has 16 residues. V was clipped by 0 bases and J by 3 bases; unmatched bases: 6. The V gene's germline CDR1 is SEHNR and CDR2 FQNEAQ (reference sequence). The CDR3 DNA sequence: TGTGCCAGCAGCTTAGCTCGGACAGGGTTTGACTATGGCTACACCTTC. It specifies CASSLARTGFDYGYTF.

This rearrangement joins TRBV4-2 to TRBJ2-3; D call uncertain. Germline V gene sequence: CDR1 LGHNA, CDR2 YNFKEQ. The CDR3 totals 16 residues. Trimming removed 1 base from V and 2 bases from J, with 13 bases in between. This chain's CDR3 is CASSQAGYSSTDTQYF. In DNA form, the CDR3 reads TGTGCCAGCAGCCAAGCAGGTTACTCTTCCACAGATACGCAGTATTTT.

This clone appeared a few times. The V call is TRBV21-1, the J call TRBJ2-7; the table's D call TRBD2 went unverified against the DNA. TRBV21-1 is assigned pseudogene status. CDR3 size: 11 residues. The CDR3 nucleotides are TGTGCCAGCAGCAGAGCCTACGAGCAGTACTTC. This codes for CASSRAYEQYF.

The genes are TRBV5-1 and TRBJ2-1; TRBD2 matches at 8 bases. V trimming: 2 bases; J trimming: 9 bases; junction bases outside the gene matches: 7. The CDR3 totals 14 residues. Looked up from germline, CDR1 is SGHRS and CDR2 is YFSETQ. CDR3 in amino acids: CASSFERENGEQFF. CDR3 DNA: TGCGCCAGCAGCTTCGAGCGGGAGAACGGTGAGCAGTTCTTC.

The chain is built from TRBV6-6 and TRBJ1-1; D is unclear. Trimming removed 0 bases at V and 3 bases at J, with 5 bases between. Germline assignment: CDR1 MNHNY and CDR2 SVGAGI (reference sequence). The CDR3 sequence is 13 residues long. The CDR3 DNA sequence: TGTGCCAGCAGTTACTCTCGGGACACTGAAGCTTTCTTT. Translated, it gives CASSYSRDTEAFF.

V gene TRBV5-6 combines with J gene TRBJ2-7, with TRBD1 as a possible D gene (6 bases). The CDR3 is 14 amino acids. V was shortened by 4 bases and J by 5 bases, with 16 bases between the two germline ends. Germline V gives CDR1 SGHDT, CDR2 YYEEEE. The CDR3 DNA reads TGTGCCAGCAGCGGTAGAAACAGGGCCCACGAGCAGTACTTC. It translates to CASSGRNRAHEQYF. Full variable domain (rest looked up from reference TRBV5-6 and TRBJ2-7): DAGVTQSPTHLIKTRGQQVTLRCSPKSGHDTVSWYQQALGQGPQFIFQYYEEEERQRGNFPDRFSGHQFPNYSSELNVNALLLGDSALYLCASSGRNRAHEQYFGPGTRLTVT.

This chain uses TRBV5-1 with TRBJ1-2, with 10 nucleotides matching TRBD1. The CDR3 runs 15 residues. Germline CDR1 and CDR2: SGHRS and YFSETQ. The trim removed 3 bases at V and 4 bases at J, leaving 6 bases unmatched. The CDR3 region is CASSWGTGESYGYTF. For the CDR3, the DNA is TGCGCCAGCAGCTGGGGGACAGGGGAAAGCTATGGCTACACCTTC.

The chain links TRBV10-3 to TRBJ1-1; weak D call: TRBD1 (5 bases). V lost 4 bases and J lost 2, with 14 bases in between. Per germline, CDR1 ENHRY and CDR2 SYGVKD. The CDR3 length is 15 residues. CDR3 coding DNA: TGTGCCATCAGTGGTCAAGGAGGGGTTAACACTGAAGCTTTCTTT. This translates into CAISGQGGVNTEAFF.

The CDR3 bases are TGTGCCAGTAGTTTCTCCGCGGGGGGCTCCTACGAGCAGTACTTC. Its protein is CASSFSAGGSYEQYF. This chain uses TRBV19 with TRBJ2-7; 8 positions match TRBD2. The CDR3 is 15 residues long. The germline V gene has CDR1 LNHDA and CDR2 SQIVND (reference sequence). V shed 5 bases and J 0 bases; nucleotides not matched to a gene: 6.

This clone was found once. The rearrangement links TRBV7-9 to TRBJ1-6; D unclear. Germline V gene lookup returns CDR1 SEHNR and CDR2 FQNEAQ (reference sequence). The CDR3 length is 14 residues. Trimming removed 2 bases at V and 4 bases at J, with 6 bases between. The CDR3 nucleotides are TGTGCCAGCAGCTTAACACAATATAATTCACCCCTCCACTTT. It encodes CASSLTQYNSPLHF. Full variable domain (missing parts from reference TRBV7-9 and TRBJ1-6): DTGVSQNPRHKITKRGQNVTFRCDPISEHNRLYWYRQTLGQGPEFLTYFQNEAQLEKSRLLSDRFSAERPKGSFSTLEIQRTEQGDSAMYLCASSLTQYNSPLHFGNGTRLTVT.

The V call is TRBV28, the J call TRBJ2-1; 8 bases are shared with TRBD2. Germline V gives CDR1 MDHEN, CDR2 SYDVKM. The ends lost 4 bases at V and 0 bases at J; junction bases unmatched: 5. This CDR3 spans 16 amino acids. CDR3 sequence: CASSSPTSGSYNEQFF. The CDR3 DNA reads TGTGCCAGCAGTTCCCCTACTAGCGGCTCCTACAATGAGCAGTTCTTC.

This clone came up a few times. CDR3 region: CASSSLTAGPQHF. Here the CDR3 DNA reads TGTGCCAGCAGCTCCTTAACGGCAGGGCCCCAGCATTTT. The chain is built from TRBV7-2 and TRBJ1-5; no clear D gene. The germline gives CDR1 SGHTA, CDR2 FQGNSA. The CDR3 is made up of 13 amino acids. Trimming removed 4 bases at V and 9 bases at J, with 13 bases between.

CDR3 nucleotides: TGTGCCAGCAGCAGACAGGGGGTTTATTCACCCCTCCACTTT. It encodes CASSRQGVYSPLHF. V is TRBV6-6 and J is TRBJ1-6, with TRBD1 matching 9 bases. This CDR3 contains 14 residues. CDR1 MNHNY and CDR2 SVGAGI come from the germline V gene (reference sequence). V dropped 6 bases and J dropped 8; count of bases not matched to a gene: 5.

CDR3 DNA: TGTGCCAGCAGCCCGCTAGCGGGAGGGTCCTACAATGAGCAGTTCTTC. Amino acid sequence: CASSPLAGGSYNEQFF. The chain is built from TRBV7-9 and TRBJ2-1; the match to TRBD2 covers 12 bases. Germline V gene data show CDR1 as SEHNR and CDR2 as FQNEAQ (reference sequence). This CDR3 is 16 amino acids long. After removal of 5 bases from V and 1 base from J, the junction contained 3 bases not matched to a gene.

V and J are TRBV5-1 and TRBJ2-1, with D maybe TRBD2 (6 bases). The ends were cut back, 7 bases at V and 6 bases at J, with 20 bases in the middle. This CDR3 has 15 residues. The germline V gene encodes CDR1 SGHRS and CDR2 YFSETQ. CDR3 in amino acids: CASRGLHTRGNEQFF. DNA of the CDR3: TGCGCCAGCCGGGGACTCCATACCCGAGGCAATGAGCAGTTCTTC.

V usage is TRBV10-3 and J usage is TRBJ2-1; TRBD2 agrees at 11 bases. Germline V CDR1 and CDR2: ENHRY, SYGVKD. The CDR3 contains 17 residues. V shed 7 bases, J shed 8 bases, and the junction held 16 bases outside the gene matches. CDR3 region: CAIKDREVSGRGDEQFF. The CDR3 DNA reads TGTGCCATCAAAGACAGGGAAGTTAGCGGGAGGGGGGATGAGCAGTTCTTC.

V and J are TRBV3-1 (or the pseudogene TRBV3-2) and TRBJ2-3; 9 bases align to TRBD2. The V segment lost 4 bases and the J segment 5 bases; nucleotides outside the gene matches: 10. This CDR3 has 16 amino acids. Per germline, CDR1 LGHDT and CDR2 YNNKEL (reference sequence). The CDR3 reads CASSPASGIRLDTQYF. CDR3 nucleotide sequence: TGTGCCAGCAGCCCCGCTAGCGGGATTAGATTAGATACGCAGTATTTT.

The chain is built from TRBV5-1 and TRBJ1-5, with unresolved D. There are 14 residues in the CDR3. V lost 0 bases and J lost 2, with 6 bases in between. Germline V CDR1 and CDR2: SGHRS, YFSETQ. This chain's CDR3 is CASSLGHGNQPQHF. DNA of the CDR3: TGCGCCAGCAGCTTGGGGCACGGCAATCAGCCCCAGCATTTT.

The rearrangement links TRBV5-1 to TRBJ2-3; D is possibly TRBD1 (5 bases). Trimming cost V 4 bases and J 0 bases, with 12 bases left between them. CDR3 size: 15 residues. Per the germline V gene, CDR1 is SGHRS and CDR2 is YFSETQ. CDR3 nucleotide sequence: TGCGCCAGCAGCCTGCGGACATCTAGCACAGATACGCAGTATTTT. Protein: CASSLRTSSTDTQYF.

CDR3 loop: CASRFGGAGPTGELFF. The CDR3 DNA reads as TGTGCCAGTAGGTTTGGCGGGGCGGGGCCGACCGGGGAGCTGTTTTTT. This chain connects TRBV19 to TRBJ2-2; D may be TRBD2 (6 bases). Between the trimmed V and J ends, which lost 6 bases and 5 bases, there was a span of 19 bases. Germline V gives CDR1 LNHDA, CDR2 SQIVND (reference sequence). This CDR3 contains 16 residues.